These T cell receptor beta chains were read from a single sample in a study of early T cells in non-severe SARS-CoV-2 infection. TCRdb reanalysed the 5' RACE reads using MiXCR and keeps one entry per CDR3 protein. In the table there are tens of thousands of distinct CDR3 sequences, 10% to 15% of which are singletons. Sequencing was done on a sample of whole blood. These receptors all come from an adult who was a healthcare worker with PCR-confirmed SARS-CoV-2 infection or an uninfected control (not recorded which). CDR3s include the opening cysteine and the closing phenylalanine or tryptophan. The D gene is left open where the match is weak. Expanded clones get a size class; other rows say once, few or many, or leave the size out.

v_call,j_call,clone_size,d_call,cdr3_aa,cdr3_nt
TRBV20-1,TRBJ2-7,many,-,CSVGGGNSYEQYF,TGCAGTGTTGGGGGCGGAAACTCCTACGAGCAGTACTTC
TRBV28,TRBJ1-4,-,-,CASSSVRDGLNEKLFF,TGTGCCAGCAGTTCCGTCAGGGACGGCCTTAATGAAAAACTGTTTTTT
TRBV11-1,TRBJ2-7,few,TRBD2,CASSLGDAGGPYEQYF,TGTGCCAGCAGCTTGGGGGACGCGGGAGGGCCTTACGAGCAGTACTTC
TRBV20-1,TRBJ1-5,many,-,CSALEDGGRAQHF,TGCAGTGCCCTAGAAGACGGGGGACGGGCCCAGCATTTT
TRBV20-1,TRBJ2-1,-,TRBD2,CSWLGLAGGEQFF,TGCAGCTGGTTGGGACTAGCGGGGGGTGAGCAGTTCTTC
TRBV5-4,TRBJ2-7,many,-,CASSPFQLGASSYEQYF,TGTGCCAGCAGCCCTTTTCAGCTGGGCGCCAGCTCCTACGAGCAGTACTTC
TRBV7-3,TRBJ1-5,many,-,CASSLTWDQPQHF,TGTGCCAGCAGCTTAACGTGGGATCAGCCCCAGCATTTT
TRBV28,TRBJ2-7,many,TRBD2,CASAGLAGTYEQYF,TGTGCCAGCGCGGGACTAGCGGGAACCTACGAGCAGTACTTC
TRBV28,TRBJ2-5,many,-,CASSWAAGAGEETQYF,TGTGCCAGCAGTTGGGCCGCCGGGGCAGGGGAAGAGACCCAGTACTTC
TRBV28,TRBJ2-5,-,-,CASSLRQGAGAGQETQYF,TGTGCCAGCAGTTTGCGTCAGGGGGCTGGAGCGGGGCAAGAGACCCAGTACTTC
TRBV28,TRBJ2-3,-,TRBD1,CASSSSGTGFLDTQYF,TGTGCCAGCAGTTCTTCCGGGACAGGGTTTTTAGATACGCAGTATTTT
TRBV29-1,TRBJ2-1,few,-,CSVEDLAQRDEQFF,TGCAGCGTTGAAGATCTTGCCCAAAGAGATGAGCAGTTCTTC
TRBV20-1,TRBJ2-7,few,TRBD1,CSARDPGQGPFEQYF,TGCAGTGCTAGAGATCCGGGACAGGGGCCTTTTGAGCAGTACTTC
TRBV28,TRBJ2-7,many,-,CATSLSYEQYF,TGTGCCACCAGTTTATCCTACGAGCAGTACTTC
TRBV19,TRBJ2-5,-,-,CASSIRDMGGETQYF,TGTGCCAGTAGTATAAGGGACATGGGCGGAGAGACCCAGTACTTC
TRBV28,TRBJ2-7,-,TRBD2,CASRPSGAGYEQYF,TGTGCCAGCAGGCCCTCGGGAGCGGGGTACGAGCAGTACTTC
TRBV29-1,TRBJ2-7,few,-,CSVADYEQYF,TGCAGCGTTGCGGACTACGAGCAGTACTTC
TRBV28,TRBJ2-4,few,-,CASRTVAGAVNIQYF,TGTGCCAGCAGGACCGTGGCAGGGGCTGTAAACATTCAGTACTTC
TRBV3-1,TRBJ2-3,few,TRBD2,CASSPGTTSTDTQYF,TGTGCCAGCAGCCCCGGGACTACTAGCACAGATACGCAGTATTTT
TRBV7-9,TRBJ2-1,-,TRBD1,CASSPRAGQGAQNEQFF,TGTGCCAGCAGCCCCCGGGCGGGGCAGGGGGCGCAAAATGAGCAGTTCTTC
TRBV7-2,TRBJ2-3,many,-,CASGVGDTQYF,TGTGCCAGTGGGGTGGGAGATACGCAGTATTTT
TRBV9,TRBJ2-2,few,-,CASSPGELFF,TGTGCCAGCAGCCCCGGGGAGCTGTTTTTT
TRBV28,TRBJ2-1,many,-,CASSSRLHNEQFF,TGTGCCAGCAGTTCCCGACTTCACAATGAGCAGTTCTTC
TRBV10-3,TRBJ2-5,few,-,CAISGQERTRAAQYF,TGTGCCATCAGTGGGCAGGAGAGAACAAGAGCGGCCCAGTACTTC
TRBV28,TRBJ2-7,many,TRBD1,CASSSDRAVYEQYF,TGTGCCAGCAGTTCCGACAGGGCGGTGTACGAGCAGTACTTC
TRBV11-2,TRBJ2-1,-,TRBD2,CASSPGLASSSYNEQFF,TGTGCCAGCAGCCCGGGACTAGCTTCGAGCTCCTACAATGAGCAGTTCTTC
TRBV2,TRBJ2-1,many,-,CASSVSGPSYNEQFF,TGTGCCAGCAGCGTTAGCGGACCTTCCTACAATGAGCAGTTCTTC
TRBV2,TRBJ1-3,few,-,CASSETGGNTIYF,TGTGCCAGCAGTGAGACAGGCGGAAACACCATATATTTT
TRBV18,TRBJ2-7,many,-,CASSPQEGPYEQYF,TGTGCCAGCTCACCACAGGAGGGCCCCTACGAGCAGTACTTC
TRBV20-1,TRBJ2-1,many,TRBD2,CSAKREYLTNEQFF,TGCAGTGCTAAGCGGGAGTACCTGACCAATGAGCAGTTCTTC
TRBV7-9,TRBJ1-2,-,-,CASSLDVYGYTF,TGTGCCAGCAGCTTAGACGTCTATGGCTACACCTTC
TRBV7-3,TRBJ2-1,many,-,CASSQGIRASSYNEQFF,TGTGCCAGCAGCCAAGGGATTCGGGCTAGCTCCTACAATGAGCAGTTCTTC
TRBV6-1,TRBJ2-3,many,TRBD2,CASNRLAGAPSTDTQYF,TGTGCCAGCAACAGACTAGCGGGAGCCCCTAGCACAGATACGCAGTATTTT
TRBV10-3,TRBJ2-7,many,-,CAIRETASSYEQYF,TGTGCCATCAGGGAGACAGCGTCCTCCTACGAGCAGTACTTC
TRBV9,TRBJ2-7,-,-,CASSVGDSTYEQYF,TGCGCCAGCAGCGTGGGAGACAGTACCTACGAGCAGTACTTC
TRBV27,TRBJ1-1,many,-,CASSSGPNTEAFF,TGTGCCAGCAGTAGCGGTCCGAACACTGAAGCTTTCTTT
TRBV7-3,TRBJ2-1,-,-,CASSSLGGRYSYNEQFF,TGTGCCAGCAGCTCCCTGGGGGGCCGCTACTCCTACAATGAGCAGTTCTTC
TRBV5-1,TRBJ1-1,many,TRBD1,CASRLPQGDSEAFF,TGCGCCAGCAGACTCCCCCAAGGGGACAGCGAAGCTTTCTTT
TRBV11-2,TRBJ2-5,many,-,CASSLGRQETQYF,TGTGCCAGCAGCTTGGGACGGCAAGAGACCCAGTACTTC
TRBV6-5,TRBJ1-1,-,TRBD1,CASRRQGNTEAFF,TGTGCCAGCAGGCGACAGGGGAACACTGAAGCTTTCTTT
TRBV6-1,TRBJ1-1,-,-,CATTHGGTEAFF,TGTGCCACCACCCACGGAGGGACTGAAGCTTTCTTT
TRBV7-2,TRBJ2-3,-,TRBD1,CASSPGTVPLAGTDTQYF,TGTGCCAGCAGCCCAGGGACAGTACCTCTGGCTGGCACAGATACGCAGTATTTT
TRBV29-1,TRBJ1-1,many,-,CSGTQGPSPEAFF,TGCAGCGGCACTCAGGGGCCGTCTCCTGAAGCTTTCTTT
TRBV24-1,TRBJ2-1,many,-,CATSEVYQQFF,TGTGCCACCAGTGAAGTCTATCAGCAGTTCTTC
TRBV20-1,TRBJ1-1,many,-,CSARGQLEAFF,TGCAGTGCTAGAGGACAGCTAGAAGCTTTCTTT
TRBV7-9,TRBJ2-7,-,-,CASSRGTYERYF,TGTGCCAGCAGCCGCGGAACCTACGAGCGGTACTTC
TRBV2,TRBJ2-7,many,TRBD2,CASSGAEREGYEQYF,TGTGCCAGCAGTGGGGCCGAGCGGGAGGGCTACGAGCAGTACTTC
TRBV2,TRBJ2-7,many,TRBD2,CASSSGTSGRGEQYF,TGTGCCAGCAGTTCCGGGACTAGCGGGAGGGGTGAGCAGTACTTC
TRBV30,TRBJ2-1,-,TRBD2,CAWRPGTSGILYNEQFF,TGTGCCTGGAGACCCGGGACTAGCGGGATTTTATACAATGAGCAGTTCTTC
TRBV28,TRBJ1-1,-,-,CASSPAPNTEAFF,TGTGCCAGCAGCCCGGCCCCTAACACTGAAGCTTTCTTT
TRBV24-1,TRBJ2-1,many,-,CATSDPRGSPYNEQFF,TGTGCCACCAGTGATCCTCGCGGGTCCCCATACAATGAGCAGTTCTTC
TRBV29-1,TRBJ2-7,many,-,CSAVADFYEQYF,TGCAGCGCTGTGGCGGATTTTTACGAGCAGTACTTC
TRBV29-1,TRBJ2-7,few,-,CSVRVAGVHEQYF,TGCAGCGTTAGGGTGGCAGGGGTGCACGAGCAGTACTTC
TRBV7-3,TRBJ2-1,-,TRBD2,CASSLKASGYNEQFF,TGTGCCAGCAGCTTAAAGGCTAGCGGATACAATGAGCAGTTCTTC
TRBV7-9,TRBJ2-3,few,TRBD2,CASSFTSGSTDTQYF,TGTGCCAGCAGCTTTACTAGCGGGAGTACCGATACGCAGTATTTT
TRBV27,TRBJ2-3,-,-,CAKRINDTQYF,TGTGCCAAAAGGATCAACGATACGCAGTATTTT